This is a list of T cell receptor beta chains from one sample in a study of T-cell memory formation after mild COVID-19. Each CDR3 protein gets one entry after TCRdb re-called the 5' RACE reads with MiXCR. The table lists 80,000 to 95,000 distinct CDR3 sequences, around 27% of them singletons, with about 40% in the top ten. Sequencing input: PBMCs or a T cell subset sorted from them (not recorded which). The origin of the receptors is a man aged 18 to 35 who had mild COVID-19 (a few samples of this study predate the infection). Cell type and time point are not known. Both conserved end residues are part of each CDR3. D genes are given only for firm matches. Expanded clones get a size class; other rows say once, few or many, or leave the size out.

>-|TRBV5-5|TRBJ1-4|-
TGTGCCAGCAGCTTGGGTGGGAATGAAAAACTGTTTTTT
CASSLGGNEKLFF
>TRBD1|TRBV5-1|TRBJ1-6|few
TGCGCCAGCAGCCCCGGGACAGGAAATTCACCCCTCCACTTT
CASSPGTGNSPLHF
>-|TRBV5-1|TRBJ2-4|-
TGCGCCAGCAGCCCACTTGCAGGGGAAGGAAACATTCAGTACTTC
CASSPLAGEGNIQYF
>-|TRBV19|TRBJ2-7|-
TGTGCCAGTGCCGGACCCTACGAGCAGTACTTC
CASAGPYEQYF
>-|TRBV15|TRBJ1-1|-
TGTGCCACCAGCAGTTGGGGAGACACTGAAGCTTTCTTT
CATSSWGDTEAFF
>TRBD1|TRBV12-3/TRBV12-4|TRBJ1-1|-
TGTGCCAGCAGCTTATGGCCAGGGAGGGACAGTTACACTGAAGCTTTCTTT
CASSLWPGRDSYTEAFF
>-|TRBV7-2|TRBJ1-1|-
TGTGCCAGCAGCCGCGAACAGAGAGGAACTGAAGCTTTCTTT
CASSREQRGTEAFF
>TRBD1|TRBV20-1|TRBJ2-7|-
TGCAGTGGGGGACAGGGCTACGAGCAGTACTTC
CSGGQGYEQYF
>-|TRBV7-9|TRBJ2-5|-
TGTGCCAGCAGCTTAGGACCTACTGCGGTGGGAGAGACCCAGTACTTC
CASSLGPTAVGETQYF
>-|TRBV6-5|TRBJ2-3|-
TGTGCCAGCAGTCCCCTGGGGGGGGCAAGGGATACGCAGTATTTT
CASSPLGGARDTQYF
>-|TRBV4-1|TRBJ1-4|-
TGCGCCAGCAGCCAAGAGCTTTGGGGGCGCATGGAAAAACTGTTTTTT
CASSQELWGRMEKLFF
>TRBD1|TRBV4-1|TRBJ2-1|-
TGCGCCAGCAGCCAAGCGTGGACAGGGTACAATGAGCAGTTCTTC
CASSQAWTGYNEQFF
>-|TRBV6-4|TRBJ2-6|many
TGTGCCAGCAGTGACTCGAAATCTGGGGCCAACGTCCTGACTTTC
CASSDSKSGANVLTF
>-|TRBV5-6|TRBJ2-5|few
TGTGCCAGCAGCCCTCCCGGAGAGACCCAGTACTTC
CASSPPGETQYF
>TRBD1|TRBV7-2|TRBJ1-4|-
TGTGCCAGCAGCTCCACCGGGACAGGAGATGAAAAACTGTTTTTT
CASSSTGTGDEKLFF
>-|TRBV11-2|TRBJ2-4|-
TGTGCCAGCAGCTATAAGGGGGATAGAGCCCGGGTTCAGTACTTC
CASSYKGDRARVQYF
>TRBD1|TRBV7-2|TRBJ1-4|once
TGTGCCAGCAGTACCGGGACAGGGGGCAGTGAAAAACTGTTTTTT
CASSTGTGGSEKLFF
>TRBD2|TRBV5-5|TRBJ2-3|few
TGTGCCAGCAGCTTGATCGGTAGCGGGGGGGTCGAGGCGCAGTATTTT
CASSLIGSGGVEAQYF
>-|TRBV4-3|TRBJ2-1|few
TGCGCCAGCAGCCCTCAGGGGATTGAGCAGTTCTTC
CASSPQGIEQFF
>-|TRBV3-1|TRBJ1-1|few
TGTGCCAGCAGCCACCCGGGGTCGAACACTGAAGCTTTCTTT
CASSHPGSNTEAFF
>-|TRBV27|TRBJ1-2|-
TGTGCCAGCAGTCCTTTCCGGGCCTATGGCTACACCTTC
CASSPFRAYGYTF
>TRBD1|TRBV7-2|TRBJ2-4|-
TGTGCCAGCAGCTTAGCAGGACAGGGAGCCAAAAACATTCAGTACTTC
CASSLAGQGAKNIQYF
>-|TRBV3-1|TRBJ2-7|-
TGTGCCAGCAGCCCAGGAACGACGGGATACGAGCAGTACTTC
CASSPGTTGYEQYF
>-|TRBV7-9|TRBJ2-7|-
TGTGCCAGCAGCTTACTCGACAGCTCCTACGAGCAGTACTTC
CASSLLDSSYEQYF
>-|TRBV7-9|TRBJ1-1|-
TGTGCCAGCAGCTTAAGCAGCACTGAAGCTTTCTTT
CASSLSSTEAFF
>TRBD2|TRBV27|TRBJ2-1|large
TGTGCCACCGGGACTAGAGGGGGGGGTCGGTTCTTC
CATGTRGGGRFF
>-|TRBV3-1|TRBJ1-2|-
TGTGCCAGCAGCCCGTCAGGGCAGGCCTTCTATGGCTACACCTTC
CASSPSGQAFYGYTF
>TRBD2|TRBV4-1|TRBJ2-7|-
TGCGCCAGCAGCCAAGTGGGAGGGAGCTCCTACGAGCAGTACTTC
CASSQVGGSSYEQYF
>TRBD2|TRBV5-1|TRBJ2-3|-
TGCGCCAGCAGGAAAAATCTAGCGGGGGGGCCCACAGATACGCAGTATTTT
CASRKNLAGGPTDTQYF
>TRBD1|TRBV9|TRBJ1-6|-
TGTGCCAGCAGCCCCCCGGGACAGTATAATTCACCCCTCCACTTT
CASSPPGQYNSPLHF
>-|TRBV4-1|TRBJ2-2|-
TGCGCCAGCAGCCAAGTCCCGCCAGGATGGAACACCGGGGAGCTGTTTTTT
CASSQVPPGWNTGELFF
>-|TRBV6-6|TRBJ1-2|few
TGTGCCGCGGGGAGCCCAAAGGAGGGCTACACCTTC
CAAGSPKEGYTF
>-|TRBV29-1|TRBJ2-1|few
TGCAGCGTTGAAGTGGCAGAGGGGGGGGCTTGGGACAATGAGCAGTTCTTC
CSVEVAEGGAWDNEQFF
>-|TRBV7-9|TRBJ2-2|few
TGTGCCAGCAGTCCTACCCAGGGGACGAACACCGGGGAGCTGTTTTTT
CASSPTQGTNTGELFF
>-|TRBV29-1|TRBJ2-3|-
TGCAGCGCCGCGTTGGGGGGCACAGATACGCAGTATTTT
CSAALGGTDTQYF
>-|TRBV16|TRBJ2-1|-
TGTGCCAGCAGCCAAGACGGTGGTCGGGGGTACAATGAGCAGTTCTTC
CASSQDGGRGYNEQFF
>TRBD2|TRBV7-2|TRBJ2-7|many
TGTGCCAGCAGCTTAGGGGAGGGGTCGACCTACGAGCAGTACTTC
CASSLGEGSTYEQYF
>-|TRBV21-1|TRBJ2-7|-
TGTGCCAGCAGCAAAACCGGGACTAGCGGGGACGAGCAGTACTTC
CASSKTGTSGDEQYF
>-|TRBV13|TRBJ2-3|-
TGTGCCAGCAGCTTAGGTAGGAGGACAGATACGCAGTATTTT
CASSLGRRTDTQYF
>-|TRBV29-1|TRBJ2-7|few
TGCAGCGTTGATGGCGGGGCCAGCACCGAGCAGTACTTC
CSVDGGASTEQYF
>-|TRBV7-9|TRBJ2-3|few
TGTGCCAGCAGTCGGACAGCTTGGGGCACAGATACGCAGTATTTT
CASSRTAWGTDTQYF
>-|TRBV6-2/TRBV6-3|TRBJ1-5|few
TGTGCCAGCAGGGAACAGGTGATCAATCAGCCCCAGCATTTT
CASREQVINQPQHF
>-|TRBV7-9|TRBJ1-2|few
TGTGCCAGCAGCTTAACCGGGGACTATGGCTACACCTTC
CASSLTGDYGYTF
>-|TRBV7-2|TRBJ2-1|few
TGTGCCAGCAGCTTCCCTAGGAATGAGCAGTTCTTC
CASSFPRNEQFF
>-|TRBV7-2|TRBJ2-7|-
TGTGCCAGCAGCCCATCCGCGCAGGGAGGCTACGAGCAGTACTTC
CASSPSAQGGYEQYF
>-|TRBV27|TRBJ2-7|-
TGTGCCAGCAGGACCGTTTCGACAGCCTACTACGAGCAGTACTTC
CASRTVSTAYYEQYF
>-|TRBV3-1|TRBJ1-5|-
TGTGCCAGCAGCCAAGGGGGGGAGTGGGGCAATCAGCCCCAGCATTTT
CASSQGGEWGNQPQHF
>TRBD2|TRBV5-1|TRBJ2-1|many
TGCGCCAGCAGCTTGGAAACCGCTCTGAGCGGGGGCTACAATGAGCAGTTCTTC
CASSLETALSGGYNEQFF
>TRBD2|TRBV6-4|TRBJ2-3|-
TGTGCCAGCAGTAGCGGGGGGGCCACAGATACGCAGTATTTT
CASSSGGATDTQYF
>-|TRBV7-9|TRBJ2-3|-
TGTGCCAGCAGTGGAGGTACGCAGTATTTT
CASSGGTQYF
>-|TRBV4-1|TRBJ2-2|-
TGCGCCAGCAGCCCCTACCTAGCGAGGAACACCGGGGAGCTGTTTTTT
CASSPYLARNTGELFF
>TRBD1|TRBV4-2|TRBJ1-2|-
TGTGCCAGCAGATCAGGGGGCGAGGTTCACTACACCTTC
CASRSGGEVHYTF